The rows below give T cell receptor beta chains drawn from one sample of a study of blood T cell repertoires in COVID-19. Method: immunoSEQ multiplex PCR; TCRdb's copy keeps in-frame clones and lacks some. The table has 350,000 to 450,000 clones, roughly 80% seen once. The sample comprised PBMCs or T cells enriched from blood (not recorded which). The receptor set was obtained from a woman between 50 and 59 years old who had recovered from COVID-19. CDR3s include the opening cysteine and the closing phenylalanine or tryptophan. The D gene is left open where the match is weak. Size is omitted from some rows. Given values are once, few, many or a class for expanded clones.

TRBV3-1/TRBV3-2	-	TRBJ1-1	-	TGTGCCAGCAGCCAAGGGCAGGGTGGCACTGAAGCTTTCTTT	CASSQGQGGTEAFF
TRBV7-3	TRBD2	TRBJ2-3	-	TGTGCCAGCAGCCCTGGGACTAGCGGGAGGACAGATACGCAGTATTTT	CASSPGTSGRTDTQYF
TRBV5-1	-	TRBJ1-2	-	TGCGCCAGCAGGGGAGGGGACCGCGATGGCTACACCTTC	CASRGGDRDGYTF
TRBV7-9	TRBD1	TRBJ1-4	-	TGTGCCAGCAGCTTACTTTCCGGGACAGCTAATGAAAAACTGTTTTTT	CASSLLSGTANEKLFF
TRBV7-9	-	TRBJ2-5	-	TGTGCCAGCAGCTTAGCGCAACAAAAAGAGACCCAGTACTTC	CASSLAQQKETQYF
TRBV7-3	-	TRBJ2-5	-	TGTGCCAGCAGTTCCCTCGGGAGACCCCAAGAGACCCAGTACTTC	CASSSLGRPQETQYF
TRBV4-2	-	TRBJ2-7	-	TGTGCCAGCAGCCAAATCGACAATCCCTACGAGCAGTACTTC	CASSQIDNPYEQYF
TRBV18	TRBD2	TRBJ2-7	-	TGTGCCAGCTCACCGCTGCATGACGAGAGACTAGCCTCCTACGAGCAGTACTTC	CASSPLHDERLASYEQYF
TRBV6-2/TRBV6-3	TRBD1	TRBJ1-2	-	TGTGCCAGCAGTTACCGGGGACAGGGGAATGGCTACACCTTC	CASSYRGQGNGYTF
TRBV3-1/TRBV3-2	-	TRBJ1-2	-	TGTGCCAGCAGACAGGGTTTGAACTATGGCTACACCTTC	CASRQGLNYGYTF
TRBV6-2/TRBV6-3	TRBD1	TRBJ1-2	-	TGTGCCAGCAGTTACGGTGGACAGGGGAATGGCTACACCTTC	CASSYGGQGNGYTF
TRBV6-5	-	TRBJ1-4	-	TGTGCCAGCAGTTACTCTGGACAGCGTAATGAAAAACTGTTTTTT	CASSYSGQRNEKLFF
TRBV20-1	TRBD1	TRBJ2-2	-	TGCAGTGCTAGTCCCGGGACAGCCCCCGGGGAGCTGTTTTTT	CSASPGTAPGELFF
TRBV6-6	TRBD1	TRBJ1-2	-	TGTGCCAGCAGTCGATCGGCAGGGGGCTATGGCTACACCTTC	CASSRSAGGYGYTF
TRBV5-1	-	TRBJ2-3	-	TGCGCCAGCAGCTCAGACACAGATACGCAGTATTTT	CASSSDTDTQYF
TRBV4-1	-	TRBJ1-2	-	TGCGCCAGCAGCCAAGATGCGGTGGATGCCTATGGCTACACCTTC	CASSQDAVDAYGYTF
TRBV6-5	-	TRBJ1-3	once	TGTGCCAGCACCGCGGCTTCTGGAAACACCATATATTTT	CASTAASGNTIYF
TRBV5-1	-	TRBJ1-2	-	TGCGCCAGCAGCTTGGGGGCGCGAGCTTCGGGCTACACCTTC	CASSLGARASGYTF
TRBV5-4	-	TRBJ2-3	-	TGTGCCAGCAGCGACGGGGGTAGCACAGATACGCAGTATTTT	CASSDGGSTDTQYF
TRBV27	TRBD1	TRBJ1-1	-	TGTGCCAGCAGTTTACGTCCCTCGACAGGGGGCACTGAAGCTTTCTTT	CASSLRPSTGGTEAFF
TRBV25-1	TRBD1	TRBJ1-2	-	TGTGCCAGCAGCCCGTCGGGGACAGGATACTATGGCTACACCTTC	CASSPSGTGYYGYTF
TRBV30	TRBD1	TRBJ2-5	-	TGTGCCTGGAACCCCCGGGACAGGGGGAGCCAGTACTTC	CAWNPRDRGSQYF
TRBV19	-	TRBJ2-2	-	TGTGCCAGTAGTATAGCTCAGTTGAACACCGGGGAGCTGTTTTTT	CASSIAQLNTGELFF
TRBV9	TRBD2	TRBJ2-1	once	TGTGCCAGCAGCGTAGCTCTAGCGGGGACCTACAATGAGCAGTTCTTC	CASSVALAGTYNEQFF
TRBV5-1	TRBD1	TRBJ2-2	-	TGCGCCAGCAGTAACTACCGGGACAGGGTCCAAACCGGGGAGCTGTTTTTT	CASSNYRDRVQTGELFF
TRBV10-3	-	TRBJ2-2	once	TGTGCCATCAGTGACTCGCGGCCCGGGGAGCTGTTTTTT	CAISDSRPGELFF
TRBV21-1	-	TRBJ2-7	once	TGTGCCAGCAGCAAAGAGACCTCGGGACTAGCGGGAGAATTAGACTCCTACGAGCAGTACTTC	CASSKETSGLAGELDSYEQYF
TRBV7-2	-	TRBJ1-1	-	TGTGCCAGCAGCTTTACCCCGGTCATGAACACTGAAGCTTTCTTT	CASSFTPVMNTEAFF
TRBV3-1/TRBV3-2	TRBD1	TRBJ2-2	-	TGTGCCAGCAGCCAGGGACAGGTCCACTTCGCGAACACCGGGGAGCTGTTTTTT	CASSQGQVHFANTGELFF
TRBV29-1	-	TRBJ1-1	-	TGCAGCGTTGAAGATCTGGCAGGTTATCTGAACACTGAAGCTTTCTTT	CSVEDLAGYLNTEAFF
TRBV11-3	-	TRBJ2-1	-	TGTGCCAGCAGCTCATCTACCACCAATGAGCAGTTCTTC	CASSSSTTNEQFF
TRBV4-2	TRBD1	TRBJ1-2	-	TGTGCCAGCAGCCAAGATTTGGCAGGGGGTTCCTATGGCTACACCTTC	CASSQDLAGGSYGYTF
TRBV3-1/TRBV3-2	TRBD1	TRBJ1-2	-	TGTGCCAGCAGCCAAACGGACAGGGGCTATGGCTACACCTTC	CASSQTDRGYGYTF
TRBV25-1	TRBD1	TRBJ2-2	-	TGTGCCAGCAGCGGACAGGGGACCGGGGAGCTGTTTTTT	CASSGQGTGELFF
TRBV12-3/TRBV12-4	-	TRBJ1-1	-	TGTGCCAGCAGTTTAAGCTCTACGGTTGAAGCTTTCTTT	CASSLSSTVEAFF
TRBV10-3	TRBD1	TRBJ2-7	-	TGTGCCATCAGTGAAAGGGGACAGGACGAGCAGTACTTC	CAISERGQDEQYF
TRBV11-3	TRBD2	TRBJ2-5	-	TGTGCCAGCAGCCCGGGACTAGCGGGGCGGGTGGAGACCCAGTACTTC	CASSPGLAGRVETQYF
TRBV5-1	-	TRBJ1-1	-	TGCGCCAGCAGTCTAGGGGTGAACACTGAAGCTTTCTTT	CASSLGVNTEAFF
TRBV27	TRBD1	TRBJ1-5	-	TGTGCCAGCAGTTTATTGGGACAGGGGTATAATCAGCCCCAGCATTTT	CASSLLGQGYNQPQHF
TRBV15	TRBD1	TRBJ2-2	once	TGTGCCACCAGCAAATCGGGACAGGGGGTTCGCACCGGGGAGCTGTTTTTT	CATSKSGQGVRTGELFF